The 25 T cell receptor beta chains below were found in one sample sequenced in a study of human T cells and chemical hapten exposure (dated by TCRdb to 2020 to 2022). In light of the paper, this sample's time point label describes: patch test 1, 2 weeks after DPC sensitization. The meaning of the sample's treatment or condition label: therapeutic diphenylcyclopropenone sensitization with weekly scalp DPC. Library method: RACE. Sequenced using a NextSeq 500. TCRdb's own reprocessing of the public reads used fastp at Q25 and MiXCR and kept productive beta chains. When rows share a CDR3 protein, they turn into one entry using the most common DNA and genes. Counted in this sample were some 110,000 distinct CDR3 sequences; about 12% of them appeared once. The ten largest account for 1.4% of the sample. Material: whole blood, obtained in connection with sensitization to the hapten diphenylcyclopropenone (DPC). The source is a woman between 50 and 59 years old with alopecia areata. Some clones in this sample may be carry-over from other donors' samples.

The chain combines TRBV6-6 with TRBJ1-1, with D maybe TRBD1 (5 bases). Germline-derived CDR1 and CDR2 are MNHNY and SVGAGI (reference sequence). The CDR3 consists of 19 residues. Trimming removed 5 bases at V and 0 bases at J, with 25 bases between. The CDR3 coding sequence is TGTGCCAGCAGTGACCAGGCCGGGGCCCTTAAATTCATGAACACTGAAGCTTTCTTT. This gives the protein CASSDQAGALKFMNTEAFF.

This clonotype was observed at least ten times. This chain connects TRBV7-9 to TRBJ1-1, with D unresolved. CDR1 and CDR2 (germline): SEHNR, FQNEAQ (reference sequence). V lost 3 bases, J lost 4 bases, and 3 bases lay in between. This CDR3 is 11 amino acids long. The CDR3 sequence: CASSFSTEAFF. The CDR3 bases are TGTGCCAGCAGCTTTTCCACTGAAGCTTTCTTT.

The chain links TRBV18 to TRBJ2-2; no clear D. CDR1 and CDR2 (germline): KGHSH, LQKENI. V was cut by 2 bases and J by 4 bases, with 14 bases left in between. The CDR3 totals 16 residues. The DNA for the CDR3 is TGTGCCAGCTCACCAACCCCTAGTTTGCTCACCGGGGAGCTGTTTTTT. Protein sequence: CASSPTPSLLTGELFF.

The chain uses TRBV18 and TRBJ2-2; TRBD1 matches at 9 bases. The CDR3 has 16 residues. Germline V gives CDR1 KGHSH, CDR2 LQKENI. The trim removed 0 bases at V and 1 base at J, leaving 0 bases unmatched. DNA for the CDR3: TGTGCCAGCTCACCACCGGGACAGGGGAACACCGGGGAGCTGTTTTTT. Translating gives CASSPPGQGNTGELFF. Supplemented by reference TRBV18 and TRBJ2-2, the full variable domain reads NAGVMQNPRHLVRRRGQEARLRCSPMKGHSHVYWYRQLPEEGLKFMVYLQKENIIDESGMPKERFSAEFPKEGPSILRIQQVVRGDSAAYFCASSPPGQGNTGELFFGEGSRLTVL.

The CDR3 loop is CASSYPTGSKGNEQFF. The CDR3 DNA reads as TGTGCCAGCAGTTACCCAACAGGCTCCAAGGGCAATGAGCAGTTCTTC. This chain uses TRBV6-2 or TRBV6-3 with TRBJ2-1; a possible D gene is TRBD1 (5 bases). The CDR3 totals 16 residues. Per germline, CDR1 MNHEY and CDR2 SVGEGT. V dropped 2 bases and J dropped 6 bases, with 17 bases sitting between them.

This clonotype was found once. The CDR3 protein is CASSSGEKSGNTIYF. The DNA of the CDR3 is TGTGCCAGCTCCAGCGGGGAAAAGTCTGGAAACACCATATATTTT. The chain joins TRBV28 to TRBJ1-3, with D uncertain. Germline CDR1 reads MDHEN; CDR2 reads SYDVKM. Trimming cost V 8 bases and J 1 base, with 15 bases left between them. The CDR3 has 15 residues.

This chain joins TRBV11-2 and TRBJ1-1, with TRBD1 identical over 9 bases. CDR1 is SGHAT, CDR2 FQNNGV, per germline. The CDR3 length is 15 residues. Germline trimming cut 6 bases from V and 4 bases from J; bases unmatched to any gene: 9. CDR3 sequence: CASRNLETGGTEAFF. CDR3 nucleotides: TGTGCCAGCAGAAACCTAGAGACAGGGGGCACTGAAGCTTTCTTT.

This clonotype was found many times. V is TRBV7-2 and J is TRBJ1-2; D is uncertain. The germline gives CDR1 SGHTA, CDR2 FQGNSA. V dropped 1 base and J dropped 8 bases, with 11 bases sitting between them. The CDR3 loop spans 13 amino acids. In DNA, the CDR3 is TGTGCCAGCAGCTTAGAAGCCAGTGGAGGCTACACCTTC. Its translation: CASSLEASGGYTF. Using reference TRBV7-2 and TRBJ1-2 for the parts outside the CDR3, the full variable domain is GAGVSQSPSNKVTEKGKDVELRCDPISGHTALYWYRQSLGQGLEFLIYFQGNSAPDKSGLPSDRFSAERTGGSVSTLTIQRTQQEDSAVYLCASSLEASGGYTFGSGTRLTVV.

This chain links TRBV12-3 or TRBV12-4 with TRBJ2-2, with D possibly being TRBD1 or TRBD2 (5 bases each). This CDR3 is 16 amino acids long. Trimming removed 6 bases from V and 1 base from J, with 15 bases in between. The CDR3 DNA sequence: TGTGCCAGCAGAGAAGGGGCGGGCCAGAACACCGGGGAGCTGTTTTTT. Encoded protein: CASREGAGQNTGELFF.

This chain connects TRBV2 to TRBJ1-1, with 9 bases fitting TRBD1. J was trimmed by 0 bases and V by 5 bases; bases with no gene match: 10. In germline, CDR1 is SNHLY, CDR2 FYNNEI. This CDR3 has 17 amino acids. The CDR3 region has the DNA TGTGCCAGCAGTAAACGGAGGACAGGGGAAATGAACACTGAAGCTTTCTTT. The encoded protein is CASSKRRTGEMNTEAFF.

This clonotype was seen more than once but under ten times. The CDR3 region has the DNA TGTGCCAGTAGTGCCCGGGGCGTCTCCTACGAGCAGTACTTC. Its translation: CASSARGVSYEQYF. The chain recombines TRBV19 with TRBJ2-7; D tentatively reads TRBD1 or TRBD2 (5 bases each). This CDR3 has 14 residues. The ends were cut back, 5 bases at V and 0 bases at J, with 11 bases in the middle. CDR1 LNHDA and CDR2 SQIVND come from the germline V gene (reference sequence).

V is TRBV2 and J is TRBJ2-1; 9 nucleotides agree with TRBD1. The CDR3 sequence is 13 residues long. CDR1 is SNHLY and CDR2 is FYNNEI in the germline V gene. Trimming at V came to 10 bases and at J to 10 bases, leaving 11 bases not matched to a gene. As DNA, the CDR3 is TGTGCCACCTCCGGGACAGGGCATAGGGAGCAGTTCTTC. Translating gives CATSGTGHREQFF.

This clonotype was counted between two and nine times. The rearrangement uses TRBV5-5 and TRBJ1-6; tentatively, D is TRBD1 (5 bases). CDR3 length: 18 amino acids. The germline gives CDR1 SGHKS, CDR2 YYEKEE (reference sequence). V lost 4 bases to trimming and J lost 4 bases, with 21 bases between them. CDR3 DNA sequence: TGTGCCAGCAGCCCAGGGACCGCCCGTCTCGGGTATAATTCACCCCTCCACTTT. Amino acids: CASSPGTARLGYNSPLHF.

At least ten counts were recorded for this clonotype. V gene TRBV7-8 combines with J gene TRBJ2-7; 7 bases are shared with TRBD1. Germline values: CDR1 SGHVS, CDR2 FQNEAQ. The CDR3 has 14 amino acids. The J segment lost 0 bases and the V segment lost 5 bases, leaving 4 bases of the junction unmatched. CDR3: CASSRDSISYEQYF. The CDR3, as DNA: TGTGCCAGCAGCCGGGACAGCATCTCCTACGAGCAGTACTTC.

Many counts were recorded for this clonotype. The J gene is TRBJ1-2, the V gene TRBV29-1; 9 nucleotides match TRBD1. The CDR3 loop spans 13 amino acids. CDR1 SQVTM and CDR2 ANQGSEA come from the germline V gene. With 4 bases clipped from V and 4 bases from J, the junction kept 4 bases outside the gene matches. DNA of the CDR3: TGCAGCGTTGCGGGACAGGGCCTCTATGGCTACACCTTC. Its translation: CSVAGQGLYGYTF.

This sequence joins TRBV3-1 and TRBJ1-2, with TRBD1 matching over 8 bases. CDR1 is LGHDT, CDR2 YNNKEL, per germline (reference sequence). Trimming cost V 6 bases and J 5 bases; bases outside gene matches: 14. This CDR3 has 16 residues. The CDR3 loop reads CASRLGAGGKTYGYTF. DNA of the CDR3: TGTGCCAGCAGGCTGGGGGCAGGGGGCAAAACTTATGGCTACACCTTC.

The J gene is TRBJ2-1, the V gene TRBV3-1; D remains unclear. The germline V gene encodes CDR1 LGHDT and CDR2 YNNKEL (reference sequence). The CDR3 has 16 residues. V gave up 4 bases and J gave up 1 base, with 14 bases separating them. CDR3 bases: TGTGCCAGCAGCCCCCCTCGGGCCGGGTCCTACAATGAGCAGTTCTTC. Its translation is CASSPPRAGSYNEQFF.

On this clonotype itself: A junction end diverges from the germline sequence, so it may reflect a read error. The J gene is TRBJ2-7, the V gene TRBV7-2; 9 nucleotides match TRBD1. The CDR3 is made up of 14 amino acids. Germline CDR1 reads SGHTA; CDR2 reads FQGNSA. For the CDR3, the DNA is TGTGCCAGCAGCTTAGGCGGCGGGACAGGGCCGACTTCCTTC. Its translation: CASSLGGGTGPTSF. The full variable domain, its missing parts supplied by reference TRBV7-2 and TRBJ2-7, is GAGVSQSPSNKVTEKGKDVELRCDPISGHTALYWYRQSLGQGLEFLIYFQGNSAPDKSGLPSDRFSAERTGGSVSTLTIQRTQQEDSAVYLCASSLGGGTGPTSFGPGTRLTVT.

This clonotype was detected ten times or more. The chain links TRBV7-9 to TRBJ1-1; D gene ambiguous. Germline V lookup: CDR1 SEHNR, CDR2 FQNEAQ (reference sequence). The CDR3 contains 13 residues. Trimming left V 11 bases short and J 4 bases short, with 17 bases between. The CDR3 loop is CALGREWSTEAFF. CDR3 nucleotides: TGTGCCCTAGGTCGAGAATGGAGCACTGAAGCTTTCTTT.

This clonotype has ten or more counts. J is TRBJ2-1 and V is TRBV20-1; 7 bases align to TRBD2. CDR3 length: 12 amino acids. Germline V gene lookup returns CDR1 DFQATT and CDR2 SNEGSKA (reference sequence). The CDR3, as DNA: TGCGCGAGCGGGGAAGCCTACAATGAGCAGTTCTTC. It is translated as CASGEAYNEQFF.

The J gene is TRBJ2-1, the V gene TRBV28; D is unresolved. The CDR3 totals 15 residues. Germline assignment: CDR1 MDHEN and CDR2 SYDVKM. With 8 bases removed from V and 9 bases from J, the gap between germline ends came to 23 bases. The CDR3, as DNA: TGTGCCAGCCTCCCCCCCGGCAGGCGTACAACTGAGCAGTTCTTC. This sequence encodes CASLPPGRRTTEQFF. Variable domain in full (rest from reference TRBV28 and TRBJ2-1): DVKVTQSSRYLVKRTGEKVFLECVQDMDHENMFWYRQDPGLGLRLIYFSYDVKMKEKGDIPEGYSVSREKKERFSLILESASTNQTSMYLCASLPPGRRTTEQFFGPGTRLTVL.

This clonotype was detected a few times. This chain links TRBV6-5 with TRBJ2-7; 9 bases agree with TRBD1. This CDR3 has 15 residues. Germline CDR1 is MNHEY and CDR2 is SVGAGI. The ends lost 2 bases at V and 5 bases at J; junction bases unmatched: 7. The CDR3 here is CASSYQPTGGHEQYF. CDR3 coding DNA: TGTGCCAGCAGTTACCAACCAACAGGGGGCCACGAGCAGTACTTC.

The V call is TRBV12-3 or TRBV12-4, the J call TRBJ2-5; D is possibly TRBD1 (5 bases). This CDR3 has 13 amino acids. Between the trimmed V and J ends, which lost 5 bases and 3 bases, there was a span of 10 bases. The CDR3 DNA reads as TGTGCCAGCAGTACAGACAGAAAAGAGACCCAGTACTTC. It specifies CASSTDRKETQYF.

This chain links TRBV10-3 with TRBJ1-1, with a weak D call TRBD1 (5 bases). The V end lost 8 bases, the J end lost 8 bases, and 12 bases lay between the germline ends. The CDR3 spans 11 residues. Germline V CDR1 and CDR2: ENHRY, SYGVKD. The CDR3 nucleotides read TGTGCCATCGCAGGGAGCAAGGAAGCTTTCTTT. It specifies CAIAGSKEAFF.

This clonotype was recorded a few times. The V and J genes are TRBV28 and TRBJ1-1; D uncertain. V was shortened by 3 bases and J by 11 bases, with 10 bases between the two germline ends. Germline CDR1 and CDR2: MDHEN and SYDVKM. CDR3 size: 11 residues. CDR3 in DNA: TGTGCCAGCAGTTTGTCACTTGTGGCTTTCTTT. It specifies CASSLSLVAFF.